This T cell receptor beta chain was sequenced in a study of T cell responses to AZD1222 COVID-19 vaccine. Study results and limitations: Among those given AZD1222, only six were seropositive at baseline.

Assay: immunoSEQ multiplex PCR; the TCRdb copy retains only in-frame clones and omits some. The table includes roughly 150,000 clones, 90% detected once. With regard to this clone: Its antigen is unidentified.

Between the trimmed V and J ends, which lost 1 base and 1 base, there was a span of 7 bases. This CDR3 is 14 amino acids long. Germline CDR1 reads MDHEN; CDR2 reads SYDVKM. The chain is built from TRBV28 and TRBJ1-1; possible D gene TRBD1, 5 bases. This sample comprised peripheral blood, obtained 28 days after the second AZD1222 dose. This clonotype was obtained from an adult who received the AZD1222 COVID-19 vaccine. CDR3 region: CASSLSGPNTEAFF. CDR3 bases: TGTGCCAGCAGTTTATCAGGGCCGAACACTGAAGCTTTCTTT. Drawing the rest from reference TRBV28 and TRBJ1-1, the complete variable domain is DVKVTQSSRYLVKRTGEKVFLECVQDMDHENMFWYRQDPGLGLRLIYFSYDVKMKEKGDIPEGYSVSREKKERFSLILESASTNQTSMYLCASSLSGPNTEAFFGQGTRLTVV.